These 20 T cell receptor beta chains were all obtained from the same sample, sequenced in a study of response to subunit inactivated influenza vaccine. TCRdb re-called the RT-PCR reads with MiXCR, one entry per CDR3 protein. Of around 580,000 distinct CDR3 sequences detected, 10% to 15% appear once; the ten largest clones hold around 9.6%. The material sequenced was PBMCs from blood, taken on the day of vaccination. Every receptor here comes from a man in his fifties or sixties who received an inactivated influenza vaccine.

This clonotype was counted ten times or more. The chain joins TRBV6-2 or TRBV6-3 to TRBJ1-6; perhaps TRBD1 as D (5 bases). CDR1 is MNHEY, CDR2 SVGEGT, per germline. Trimming stripped 6 bases from V and 9 bases from J, with 9 bases between. There are 12 residues in the CDR3. This CDR3 is CASSVRVSPLHF. For the CDR3, the DNA is TGTGCCAGCAGCGTCAGGGTTTCACCCCTCCACTTT.

This clonotype appeared a few times. The chain uses TRBV15 and TRBJ2-1, with TRBD2 matching over 13 bases. This CDR3 has 17 residues. Germline CDR1 is LNHNV and CDR2 is YYDKDF (reference sequence). V was clipped by 4 bases and J by 1 base; unmatched bases: 4. CDR3 DNA: TGTGCCACCAGCACACGACTAGCGGGAGGTTCCTACAATGAGCAGTTCTTC. This codes for CATSTRLAGGSYNEQFF.

The V call is TRBV11-2, the J call TRBJ1-2; D perhaps matches TRBD1 (6 bases). Germline CDR1 and CDR2: SGHAT and FQNNGV. The CDR3 is made up of 14 amino acids. Between the trimmed V and J ends, which lost 8 bases and 3 bases, there was a span of 16 bases. The CDR3 nucleotides are TGTGCCAGCTCGAACAGGGTCGTTTACTATGGCTACACCTTC. Encoded protein: CASSNRVVYYGYTF. Supplemented by reference TRBV11-2 and TRBJ1-2, the full variable domain reads EAGVAQSPRYKIIEKRQSVAFWCNPISGHATLYWYQQILGQGPKLLIQFQNNGVVDDSQLPKDRFSAERLKGVDSTLKIQPAKLEDSAVYLCASSNRVVYYGYTFGSGTRLTVV.

The rearrangement uses TRBV15 and TRBJ2-7, with 12 bases aligning to TRBD1. CDR1 and CDR2 (germline): LNHNV, YYDKDF (reference sequence). The CDR3 has 15 residues. The junction had 10 bases not matched to a gene; V was cut back by 8 bases and J by 5 bases. This CDR3 is CATQKGQGASNEQYF. In DNA, the CDR3 is TGTGCCACCCAGAAGGGACAGGGGGCCTCAAACGAGCAGTACTTC.

There are a few counts of this clonotype. V is TRBV7-8 and J is TRBJ2-1; 11 positions match TRBD2. The CDR3 runs 18 residues. The germline V gene encodes CDR1 SGHVS and CDR2 FQNEAQ. V gave up 1 base and J gave up 6 bases; unmatched junction bases: 11. DNA for the CDR3: TGTGCCAGCAGCTTAGTTCGGGCTAGCGGGGGGCTTGTCAATGAGCAGTTCTTC. It specifies CASSLVRASGGLVNEQFF.

A few counts support this clonotype. This chain links TRBV5-1 with TRBJ2-3; TRBD1 matches at 9 bases. Trimming cost V 5 bases and J 6 bases; bases outside gene matches: 13. CDR3 length: 16 residues. Germline CDR1 and CDR2: SGHRS and YFSETQ. CDR3 sequence: CASSLQSGTGSDTQYF. CDR3 DNA sequence: TGCGCCAGCAGTTTACAATCCGGGACAGGGAGCGATACGCAGTATTTT.

This clonotype was detected only a few times. This sequence joins TRBV7-2 and TRBJ2-2; D call uncertain. The CDR3 is made up of 11 amino acids. Germline-derived CDR1 and CDR2 are SGHTA and FQGNSA. Deletions cut 5 bases from V and 9 bases from J, with 7 bases between. CDR3 bases: TGTGCCAGCAGCCCCGGTCGGGAGCTGTTTTTT. Protein: CASSPGRELFF.

This clonotype has a handful of counts. The chain joins TRBV7-9 to TRBJ2-1; tentatively, D is TRBD1 or TRBD2 (5 bases each). The CDR3 extends over 14 amino acids. Trimming left V 5 bases short and J 2 bases short, with 10 bases between. From germline, CDR1 is SEHNR and CDR2 FQNEAQ (reference sequence). CDR3 bases: TGTGCCAGCAGCAGGGGAGCGACCTACAATGAGCAGTTCTTC. Its protein is CASSRGATYNEQFF.

The table lists this clonotype with a few counts. This chain links TRBV5-1 with TRBJ2-7, with TRBD1 matching 10 bases. Germline values: CDR1 SGHRS, CDR2 YFSETQ. V lost 5 bases and J lost 0; bases outside the gene matches: 8. The CDR3 is 16 residues long. The CDR3 region has the DNA TGCGCCAGCAGATCAACGGGACAGGGGAACTCCTACGAGCAGTACTTC. This codes for CASRSTGQGNSYEQYF.

The table lists this clonotype with many counts. The rearrangement uses TRBV7-2 and TRBJ2-2; D unclear. Germline loops: CDR1 SGHTA, CDR2 FQGNSA. V lost 3 bases, J lost 0 bases, and 8 bases lay in between. The CDR3 loop spans 15 amino acids. The CDR3, as DNA: TGTGCCAGCAGCTTGACCGACACGAACACCGGGGAGCTGTTTTTT. It codes for CASSLTDTNTGELFF.

In its sample, this clonotype was seen many times. The CDR3 DNA reads TGTGCCATCGGGCAGGCGAGCTCCTACGAGCAGTACTTC. Translating it yields CAIGQASSYEQYF. The chain links TRBV10-3 to TRBJ2-7; D not certain. CDR3 length: 13 residues. The V and J ends lost 8 bases and 0 bases respectively, with 11 bases between them. CDR1 ENHRY and CDR2 SYGVKD come from the germline V gene.

This clonotype was recorded many times. This chain joins TRBV29-1 and TRBJ2-7; maybe TRBD2 (6 bases). V lost 0 bases and J 6 bases, leaving 12 bases between the germline ends. CDR3 length equals 13 residues. Germline values: CDR1 SQVTM, CDR2 ANQGSEA. The CDR3 nucleotides read TGCAGCGTTGAAGAATCTTGGGGAGGCGAGCAGTACTTC. Translation: CSVEESWGGEQYF.

In its sample, this clonotype was seen a few times. The chain joins TRBV7-3 to TRBJ2-1; 9 bases are a match to TRBD1. Germline V gene lookup returns CDR1 SGHTA and CDR2 FQGTGA. Unmatched junction bases numbered 6, after V lost 6 bases and J lost 3 bases. This CDR3 has 15 amino acids. This chain's CDR3 is CASRAGTGNYNEQFF. The CDR3 DNA reads as TGTGCCAGCAGAGCCGGGACAGGGAACTACAATGAGCAGTTCTTC.

This clonotype was seen a few times. The chain has TRBV20-1 and TRBJ1-5; TRBD1 agrees at 7 bases. The CDR3 totals 16 residues. From germline, CDR1 is DFQATT and CDR2 SNEGSKA (reference sequence). The V and J ends lost 0 bases and 6 bases, in that order; junction bases with no gene match: 11. For the CDR3, the DNA is TGCAGTGCTAGAGAGGGGGGGGACAGTGCATCTCAGCCCCAGCATTTT. Its translation is CSAREGGDSASQPQHF.

The chain uses TRBV20-1 and TRBJ2-7; weak D call: TRBD2 (6 bases). Trimming took 3 bases from V and 6 from J, leaving 15 bases between them. Germline assignment: CDR1 DFQATT and CDR2 SNEGSKA (reference sequence). The length of the CDR3 is 13 residues. The CDR3 bases are TGCAGTGCTAGCGAACCTAGCGTACGCGAGCAGTACTTC. Its translation is CSASEPSVREQYF.

This clonotype was observed a few times. The rearrangement uses TRBV18 and TRBJ2-3, with TRBD1 as a possible D gene (5 bases). The V gene's germline CDR1 is KGHSH and CDR2 LQKENI. Trimming removed 0 bases at V and 7 bases at J, with 20 bases between. The CDR3 is 17 amino acids. The DNA for the CDR3 is TGTGCCAGCTCACCACCATTATTAGGGCAGGGATCGAATACGCAGTATTTT. As protein: CASSPPLLGQGSNTQYF. Looking up the rest from reference TRBV18 and TRBJ2-3 gives the full variable domain: NAGVMQNPRHLVRRRGQEARLRCSPMKGHSHVYWYRQLPEEGLKFMVYLQKENIIDESGMPKERFSAEFPKEGPSILRIQQVVRGDSAAYFCASSPPLLGQGSNTQYFGPGTRLTVL.

This clonotype has just a few counts. This chain uses TRBV12-3 or TRBV12-4 with TRBJ1-2; TRBD1 is a possible D gene (5 bases). This CDR3 comprises 15 residues. The V gene lost 6 bases and the J gene lost 7 bases, with 21 bases spanning the gap. CDR3 sequence: CASSWVTDLPGGYTF. DNA of the CDR3: TGTGCCAGCAGCTGGGTGACAGACCTCCCAGGTGGCTACACCTTC.

This clonotype was seen more than once but under ten times. The chain carries TRBV27 and TRBJ1-2; 7 bases are shared with TRBD1. This CDR3 region has 13 residues. With V trimmed by 6 bases and J by 7 bases, 8 bases remained unmatched. CDR1 and CDR2 from the germline V gene are MNHEY and SMNVEV (reference sequence). CDR3 region: CASRHDRAGGYTF. The CDR3 DNA sequence: TGTGCCAGCAGACACGACAGGGCCGGTGGCTACACCTTC.

This clonotype was observed a few times. The chain combines TRBV4-2 with TRBJ1-2; D unresolved. The V gene lost 1 base and the J gene lost 8 bases, with 11 bases spanning the gap. The V gene's germline CDR1 is LGHNA and CDR2 YNFKEQ. There are 13 residues in the CDR3. In nucleotides, the CDR3 is TGTGCCAGCAGCCAAGTCCCCCGGGAGGGCTACACCTTC. This codes for CASSQVPREGYTF.

This clonotype was found a few times. The chain recombines TRBV11-2 with TRBJ1-2; tentative D call: TRBD1 (5 bases). Trimming left V 6 bases short and J 7 bases short, with 15 bases between. CDR1 is SGHAT, CDR2 FQNNGV, per germline. The CDR3 length is 13 residues. CDR3 sequence (DNA): TGTGCCAGCAGTTCCCCCCGGCAGGGTGGCTACACCTTC. Its protein is CASSSPRQGGYTF.